This TCR beta chain originates from a study of blood T cell repertoires in COVID-19. Turning to the study itself: The analysed material was cDNA or gDNA that came from T cells, B-cell-depleted T cells, or PBMCs.

As processed by the authors: Nucleated cell counts were estimated from reference gene primer amplification. The method was immunoSEQ multiplex PCR; TCRdb's version includes in-frame clones alone and lacks a portion of them. Clone size and V and J calls were adopted from that table, with D and trimming inferred from the DNA. Here the sample spans roughly 200,000 clones, over 80% being singletons. V lost 0 bases, J lost 8 bases, and 17 bases lay in between. CDR1 is SGHKS, CDR2 YYEKEE, per germline (reference sequence). The CDR3 has 15 residues. Sequencing was performed on peripheral blood. The sequence came from a woman in her sixties with COVID-19, enrolled during active disease. V gene TRBV5-5 combines with J gene TRBJ1-2; perhaps TRBD1 as D (5 bases). The CDR3 reads CASSLERGLSSGYTF. DNA for the CDR3: TGTGCCAGCAGCTTGGAGAGGGGACTGTCTTCCGGCTACACCTTC. Using reference TRBV5-5 and TRBJ1-2 for the parts outside the CDR3, the full variable domain is DAGVTQSPTHLIKTRGQQVTLRCSPISGHKSVSWYQQVLGQGPQFIFQYYEKEERGRGNFPDRFSARQFPNYSSELNVNALLLGDSALYLCASSLERGLSSGYTFGSGTRLTVV.